Sequencing of this T cell receptor beta chain was carried out in a study of blood T cell repertoires in COVID-19. About the research overall: Spain, Italy and the United States supplied samples that represented acute and convalescent COVID-19. PBMCs, B-cell-depleted T cells, or T cells were the source of the cDNA or gDNA that made up the material.

Germline V lookup: CDR1 SQVTM, CDR2 ANQGSEA. This CDR3 has 15 residues. Losses at the gene ends were 5 bases for V and 7 bases for J; bases not matched to a gene: 17. Those enrolled in Seattle joined during active infection and were followed longitudinally afterward. Method: immunoSEQ multiplex PCR; TCRdb's copy keeps in-frame clones and lacks some. Of more than 60,000 clones listed, about 90% are singletons. This clonotype originated in a woman aged 55-69 years with COVID-19, enrolled during active disease. The genes are TRBV29-1 and TRBJ2-7; 7 nucleotides agree with TRBD1. Sequencing used peripheral blood. CDR3 DNA sequence: TGCAGCGTTACCCTGACAGGGCAAAAGGGTGGAGAGCAGTACTTC. Translation gives CSVTLTGQKGGEQYF.